These 28 T cell receptor beta chains were sequenced from one sample in a study of blood T cell repertoires in COVID-19. Clones were read by immunoSEQ multiplex PCR, and TCRdb kept only the in-frame ones, dropping some. In the table there are around 480,000 clones, 88% of which are singletons. The specimen sequenced was peripheral blood. The receptor source for this set is a woman in her forties or fifties with COVID-19, enrolled during active disease.

The J gene is TRBJ1-1, the V gene TRBV28, with D possibly matching TRBD1 (6 bases). Germline V gene sequence: CDR1 MDHEN, CDR2 SYDVKM. This CDR3 contains 12 residues. V was trimmed by 5 bases and J by 4 bases, leaving 8 bases between them. The CDR3 protein is CASSGGATEAFF. DNA for the CDR3: TGTGCCAGCAGTGGGGGGGCCACTGAAGCTTTCTTT. Based on the CDR3 plus reference TRBV28 and TRBJ1-1, the full variable domain is DVKVTQSSRYLVKRTGEKVFLECVQDMDHENMFWYRQDPGLGLRLIYFSYDVKMKEKGDIPEGYSVSREKKERFSLILESASTNQTSMYLCASSGGATEAFFGQGTRLTVV.

The genes are TRBV19 and TRBJ1-1; 7 nucleotides match TRBD1. CDR1 is LNHDA, CDR2 SQIVND, per germline (reference sequence). The CDR3 covers 12 residues. Trimming at V came to 2 bases and at J to 9 bases, leaving 3 bases not matched to a gene. The DNA for the CDR3 is TGTGCCAGTAGTATATTACAGGGGAAAGCTTTCTTT. Its protein is CASSILQGKAFF.

This clone has just one count. The chain couples TRBV7-8 to TRBJ1-4, with 8 bases fitting TRBD1. J was trimmed by 10 bases and V by 1 base; bases with no gene match: 2. The CDR3 sequence is 13 residues long. CDR1 is SGHVS, CDR2 FQNEAQ, per germline. CDR3 sequence (DNA): TGTGCCAGCAGCTTAGGGACAGGGACAAAACTGTTTTTT. The encoded protein is CASSLGTGTKLFF. Looking up the rest from reference TRBV7-8 and TRBJ1-4 gives the full variable domain: GAGVSQSPRYKVAKRGQDVALRCDPISGHVSLFWYQQALGQGPEFLTYFQNEAQLDKSGLPSDRFFAERPEGSVSTLKIQRTQQEDSAVYLCASSLGTGTKLFFGSGTQLSVL.

This rearrangement joins TRBV18 to TRBJ2-2; D might be TRBD1 (6 bases). Looked up from germline, CDR1 is KGHSH and CDR2 is LQKENI. The CDR3 is 14 residues long. With 3 bases removed from V and 1 base from J, the gap between germline ends came to 6 bases. As DNA, the CDR3 is TGTGCCAGCTCACCGGACAGGAACACCGGGGAGCTGTTTTTT. It codes for CASSPDRNTGELFF. The full variable domain, in which reference TRBV18 and TRBJ2-2 provide the parts outside the CDR3, is NAGVMQNPRHLVRRRGQEARLRCSPMKGHSHVYWYRQLPEEGLKFMVYLQKENIIDESGMPKERFSAEFPKEGPSILRIQQVVRGDSAAYFCASSPDRNTGELFFGEGSRLTVL.

V is TRBV13 and J is TRBJ2-2; D not certain. The CDR3 is made up of 16 amino acids. Trimming removed 2 bases from V and 2 bases from J, with 12 bases in between. Looked up from germline, CDR1 is PRHDT and CDR2 is FYEKMQ (reference sequence). CDR3 nucleotide sequence: TGTGCCAGCAGCTTATATCCCGGGTTAAACACCGGGGAGCTGTTTTTT. This codes for CASSLYPGLNTGELFF. The full variable domain, with the rest looked up from reference TRBV13 and TRBJ2-2, is AAGVIQSPRHLIKEKRETATLKCYPIPRHDTVYWYQQGPGQDPQFLISFYEKMQSDKGSIPDRFSAQQFSDYHSELNMSSLELGDSALYFCASSLYPGLNTGELFFGEGSRLTVL.

The CDR3 bases are TGTGCCAGCAGCCTAAGCAGCGGGGGTTCATACGAGCAGTACTTC. It encodes CASSLSSGGSYEQYF. The rearrangement links TRBV7-3 to TRBJ2-7; 8 nucleotides agree with TRBD2. The CDR3 loop spans 15 amino acids. V shed 5 bases and J 4 bases; nucleotides not matched to a gene: 10. The germline V gene encodes CDR1 SGHTA and CDR2 FQGTGA.

The sample holds one count of this clone. V is TRBV11-3 and J is TRBJ2-3; D unresolved. This CDR3 is built from 13 residues. V was cut by 1 base and J by 8 bases, with 10 bases left in between. Germline-derived CDR1 and CDR2 are SGHNT and YENEEA. The CDR3 reads CASSLVPGGTQYF. The CDR3 region has the DNA TGTGCCAGCAGCTTAGTCCCGGGTGGTACGCAGTATTTT.

The rearrangement joins TRBV19 to TRBJ2-7; 7 bases fit TRBD1. The CDR3 is 16 residues long. From germline, CDR1 is LNHDA and CDR2 SQIVND (reference sequence). With V trimmed by 1 base and J by 3 bases, 9 bases remained unmatched. CDR3 bases: TGTGCCAGTAGTATAGCTTCCGGGACAGTCCACTACGAGCAGTACTTC. Translated, it gives CASSIASGTVHYEQYF.

This chain joins TRBV6-6 and TRBJ1-2; 10 bases fit TRBD1. The CDR3 spans 16 residues. CDR1 and CDR2 (germline): MNHNY, SVGAGI (reference sequence). The trim removed 4 bases at V and 8 bases at J, leaving 13 bases unmatched. CDR3 DNA: TGTGCCAGCAGTTCCCAGCGGGGACAGGGGAATCGGGGCTACACCTTC. This encodes CASSSQRGQGNRGYTF.

The chain couples TRBV2 to TRBJ1-3; D is perhaps TRBD1 (5 bases). From germline, CDR1 is SNHLY and CDR2 FYNNEI. This CDR3 has 17 amino acids. The V and J ends lost 4 bases and 0 bases respectively, with 16 bases between them. CDR3 in amino acids: CASSGFKNRPSGNTIYF. CDR3 DNA: TGTGCCAGCAGTGGCTTCAAGAACAGGCCCTCTGGAAACACCATATATTTT.

The chain links TRBV7-9 to TRBJ1-4, with TRBD1 identical over 10 bases. Germline V lookup: CDR1 SEHNR, CDR2 FQNEAQ (reference sequence). V shed 2 bases and J 5 bases; nucleotides not matched to a gene: 11. The length of the CDR3 is 18 residues. In DNA, the CDR3 is TGTGCCAGCAGCTTAAAGAATCCGGGACAGGGGCAAAATGAAAAACTGTTTTTT. It yields the protein CASSLKNPGQGQNEKLFF.

The rearrangement uses TRBV7-8 and TRBJ2-5; 7 positions match TRBD1. J gave up 2 bases and V 1 base, and 4 bases lay outside the gene matches. The CDR3 has 15 residues. CDR1 and CDR2 (germline): SGHVS, FQNEAQ. The chain's CDR3 is CASSLVWDSQETQYF. The CDR3 DNA reads TGTGCCAGCAGCTTAGTCTGGGACAGTCAAGAGACCCAGTACTTC.

This clone was seen repeatedly, ten times or more. This chain connects TRBV4-1 to TRBJ1-3; 10 bases fit TRBD1. V trimming: 4 bases; J trimming: 4 bases; junction bases outside the gene matches: 10. This CDR3 has 17 amino acids. Germline CDR1 and CDR2: MGHRA and YSYEKL. The CDR3 coding sequence is TGCGCCAGCAGCCGCGTCGAAGGGACAGGGGCAGGAAACACCATATATTTT. This encodes CASSRVEGTGAGNTIYF.

This rearrangement joins TRBV11-3 to TRBJ2-2; D not certain. The CDR3 totals 13 residues. V was clipped by 5 bases and J by 4 bases, with 8 bases between them. Germline V CDR1 and CDR2: SGHNT, YENEEA. CDR3 nucleotide sequence: TGTGCCAGCAGCGCGACTTTCACCGGGGAGCTGTTTTTT. This sequence encodes CASSATFTGELFF.

The chain recombines TRBV12-5 with TRBJ2-6, with a tentative D call TRBD2 (6 bases). The CDR3 covers 19 residues. In germline, CDR1 is LGHNT, CDR2 FRNRAP. The ends were cut back, 0 bases at V and 1 base at J, with 16 bases in the middle. CDR3 protein: CASGLVPRDHLSGANVLTF. As DNA, the CDR3 is TGTGCTAGTGGTTTGGTACCGCGGGACCACCTTTCTGGGGCCAACGTCCTGACTTTC.

The chain carries TRBV2 and TRBJ1-2; D is unclear. Trimming removed 7 bases at V and 2 bases at J, with 11 bases between. Germline V gene data show CDR1 as SNHLY and CDR2 as FYNNEI. The CDR3 consists of 13 residues. The CDR3 region is CASKVQTNYGYTF. The CDR3 DNA sequence: TGTGCCAGCAAGGTACAGACAAACTATGGCTACACCTTC.

Here the CDR3 DNA reads TGTGCCAGTATCAGGACTAGGGGATCCACAGATACGCAGTATTTT. It codes for CASIRTRGSTDTQYF. This rearrangement joins TRBV2 to TRBJ2-3, with 7 bases identical to TRBD2. Germline V gene sequence: CDR1 SNHLY, CDR2 FYNNEI. The length of the CDR3 is 15 residues. Trimming cost V 9 bases and J 2 bases; bases outside gene matches: 11.

The V gene is TRBV30, the J gene TRBJ1-3; D is unclear. V lost 3 bases, J lost 0 bases, and 6 bases lay in between. Germline CDR1 reads GTSNPN; CDR2 reads SVGIG (reference sequence). The CDR3 length is 13 residues. This CDR3 is CAWSGDSGNTIYF. CDR3 DNA: TGTGCCTGGAGCGGGGACTCTGGAAACACCATATATTTT.

The CDR3 DNA reads TGTGCCAGCACTGGTGAGGGGGCGGTTGAGCAGTTCTTC. Protein product: CASTGEGAVEQFF. This chain uses TRBV27 with TRBJ2-1, with 7 bases identical to TRBD1. Per germline, CDR1 MNHEY and CDR2 SMNVEV (reference sequence). J lost 9 bases, V lost 7 bases, and 9 bases had no gene match. This CDR3 spans 13 amino acids.

The chain couples TRBV6-5 to TRBJ1-2; no clear D gene. Germline CDR1 and CDR2: MNHEY and SVGAGI. The length of the CDR3 is 14 residues. V lost 0 bases, J lost 3 bases, and 8 bases lay in between. CDR3 residues: CASSYSPGDYGYTF. The DNA of the CDR3 is TGTGCCAGCAGTTACTCCCCCGGGGACTATGGCTACACCTTC.

The chain uses TRBV5-4 and TRBJ2-1; 7 nucleotides match TRBD2. Trimming cost V 1 base and J 7 bases; bases outside gene matches: 5. CDR1 SGHNT and CDR2 YYREEE come from the germline V gene (reference sequence). This CDR3 comprises 14 residues. CDR3 sequence: CASSLKRGGNEQFF. As DNA, the CDR3 is TGTGCCAGCAGCTTGAAGCGGGGAGGTAATGAGCAGTTCTTC.

The genes are TRBV6-2 or TRBV6-3 and TRBJ2-7; D not resolved. V was trimmed by 5 bases and J by 6 bases, leaving 8 bases between them. Germline V gene lookup returns CDR1 MNHEY and CDR2 SVGEGT. The CDR3 sequence is 11 residues long. CDR3 protein: CASSRVGEQYF. The DNA for the CDR3 is TGTGCCAGCAGTCGGGTGGGCGAGCAGTACTTC.

This clone came up many times. The chain joins TRBV27 to TRBJ2-7; D unresolved. Trimming cost V 8 bases and J 0 bases, with 17 bases left between them. The CDR3 spans 15 residues. Germline V lookup: CDR1 MNHEY, CDR2 SMNVEV (reference sequence). The CDR3: CASAPSPGRSYEQYF. In DNA form, the CDR3 reads TGTGCCAGCGCCCCAAGCCCCGGTCGCTCCTACGAGCAGTACTTC.

This chain joins TRBV6-5 and TRBJ2-2; possibly TRBD2 for D (5 bases). The V gene lost 2 bases and the J gene lost 5 bases, with 9 bases spanning the gap. Germline CDR1 MNHEY, CDR2 SVGAGI. CDR3 length equals 14 residues. The chain's CDR3 is CASSYSGGTGELFF. In DNA form, the CDR3 reads TGTGCCAGCAGTTACAGCGGCGGGACCGGGGAGCTGTTTTTT.

V and J are TRBV29-1 and TRBJ1-1; the D gene is possibly TRBD1 (5 bases). Germline CDR1 SQVTM, CDR2 ANQGSEA. Trimming shortened V by 6 bases and J by 0 bases, and 11 bases separated the two germline ends. CDR3 length: 13 amino acids. The CDR3 region has the DNA TGCAGCGTGGCACAGGTCCTGAACACTGAAGCTTTCTTT. Protein product: CSVAQVLNTEAFF.

This chain uses TRBV6-5 with TRBJ1-2; TRBD1 might be the D (5 bases). Trimming pared 3 bases from V and 2 bases from J, leaving 7 bases between. The CDR3 consists of 13 residues. Germline V gives CDR1 MNHEY, CDR2 SVGAGI. In nucleotides, the CDR3 is TGTGCCAGCAGTTATCAGGGAAACTATGGCTACACCTTC. Translation gives CASSYQGNYGYTF.

V is TRBV14 and J is TRBJ2-2; no definite D call. V dropped 1 base and J dropped 7 bases, with 7 bases sitting between them. The germline gives CDR1 SGHDN, CDR2 FVKESK. The CDR3 runs to 13 residues. The CDR3 coding sequence is TGTGCCAGCAGCCAAGCCCCCCGCGGGGAGCTGTTTTTT. It encodes CASSQAPRGELFF.

This clone was seen a single time. The chain has TRBV24-1 and TRBJ1-5; 10 nucleotides agree with TRBD1. CDR1 and CDR2 from the germline V gene are KGHDR and SFDVKD. The junction had 4 bases not matched to a gene; V was cut back by 4 bases and J by 2 bases. The CDR3 extends over 16 amino acids. For the CDR3, the DNA is TGTGCCACCAGTGACCCCGGACAGGGGGGCAATCAGCCCCAGCATTTT. Translated: CATSDPGQGGNQPQHF.